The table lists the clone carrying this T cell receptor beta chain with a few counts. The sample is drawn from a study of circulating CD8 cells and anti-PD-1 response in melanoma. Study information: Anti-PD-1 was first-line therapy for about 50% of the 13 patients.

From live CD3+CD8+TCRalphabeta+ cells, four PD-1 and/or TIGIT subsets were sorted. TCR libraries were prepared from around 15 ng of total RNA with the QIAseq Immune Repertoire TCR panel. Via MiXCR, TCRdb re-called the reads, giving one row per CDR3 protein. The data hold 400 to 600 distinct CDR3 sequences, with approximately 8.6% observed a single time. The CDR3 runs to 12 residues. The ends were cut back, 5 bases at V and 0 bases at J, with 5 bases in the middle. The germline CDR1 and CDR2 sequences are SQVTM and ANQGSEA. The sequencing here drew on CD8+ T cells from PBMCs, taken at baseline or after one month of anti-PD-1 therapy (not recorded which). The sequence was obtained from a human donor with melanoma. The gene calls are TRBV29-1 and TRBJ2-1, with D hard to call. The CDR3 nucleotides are TGCAGCGTTCCGAGCTCCTACAATGAGCAGTTCTTC. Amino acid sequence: CSVPSSYNEQFF.